The 18 T cell receptor beta chains presented below share a single source sample, sequenced in a study of response to subunit inactivated influenza vaccine. TCRdb analysed the RT-PCR reads with MiXCR anew, one entry per CDR3 protein. The data hold roughly 550,000 distinct CDR3 sequences, with around a quarter observed a single time. These same records also appear under a second study, on T cells expressing NK-cell markers. According to that study: 5'RACE template switching with UMIs generated TCR beta cDNA.

The sample consisted of CD4+ T cells sorted from PBMCs, taken 11 to 12 days after vaccination. All receptors come from a middle-aged man who received an inactivated influenza vaccine.

The chain uses TRBV7-8 and TRBJ2-1, with D possibly TRBD2 on 6 matching bases. The germline V and J ends were trimmed by 1 base and 10 bases, with 11 bases remaining between them. The length of the CDR3 is 13 residues. The germline V gene has CDR1 SGHVS and CDR2 FQNEAQ. The CDR3 bases are TGTGCCAGCAGCTTAGTCTCCGCGGGAGAGCAGTTCTTC. It yields the protein CASSLVSAGEQFF.

This clonotype was detected a few times. The chain links TRBV27 to TRBJ2-1, with 10 nucleotides matching TRBD1. The CDR3 runs 15 residues. Germline assignment: CDR1 MNHEY and CDR2 SMNVEV (reference sequence). Trimming cost V 6 bases and J 5 bases; bases outside gene matches: 7. CDR3 protein: CASSSDRGLHNEQFF. The CDR3 nucleotides read TGTGCCAGCAGCTCTGACAGGGGGCTCCACAATGAGCAGTTCTTC.

As DNA, the CDR3 is TGCAGTGCCTCGGGACAGGAGGGGAATGAAGCTTTCTTT. It codes for CSASGQEGNEAFF. The chain has TRBV20-1 and TRBJ1-1, with TRBD1 matching over 8 bases. With 6 bases clipped from V and 7 bases from J, the junction kept 10 bases outside the gene matches. The germline gives CDR1 DFQATT, CDR2 SNEGSKA (reference sequence). This CDR3 contains 13 residues.

This clonotype was counted only a few times. The gene calls are TRBV20-1 and TRBJ2-3; D call uncertain. Germline V lookup: CDR1 DFQATT, CDR2 SNEGSKA (reference sequence). This CDR3 region has 11 residues. V lost 3 bases, J lost 4 bases, and 5 bases lay in between. Here the CDR3 reads CSASVSDTQYF. The CDR3 DNA reads TGCAGTGCTAGCGTGTCAGATACGCAGTATTTT.

The chain couples TRBV5-5 to TRBJ2-5, with D perhaps TRBD1 or TRBD2 (7 bases each). V shed 4 bases and J shed 4 bases, with 17 bases lying between them. Germline loops: CDR1 SGHKS, CDR2 YYEKEE (reference sequence). The CDR3 contains 15 residues. The CDR3: CASSIQGGGGETQYF. The CDR3 bases are TGTGCCAGCAGCATCCAGGGGGGGGGAGGAGAGACCCAGTACTTC.

The genes are TRBV7-2 and TRBJ1-2; D might be TRBD1 (5 bases). This CDR3 has 14 amino acids. The germline V gene encodes CDR1 SGHTA and CDR2 FQGNSA. V was cut by 5 bases and J by 3 bases, with 13 bases left in between. In nucleotides, the CDR3 is TGTGCCAGCAGCCGGACACGGAAGGACTATGGCTACACCTTC. It is translated as CASSRTRKDYGYTF.

This clonotype was recorded at least ten times. V and J are TRBV6-1 and TRBJ1-6; D may be TRBD1 (5 bases). Germline CDR1 is MNHNS and CDR2 is SASEGT. Trimming removed 4 bases from V and 8 bases from J, with 12 bases in between. CDR3 size: 14 residues. For the CDR3, the DNA is TGTGCCAGCAGTGCTCCAGGGTGGCATTCACCCCTCCACTTT. Residues: CASSAPGWHSPLHF.

This clonotype was observed a few times. The CDR3 region has the DNA TGCGCCAGCAGCTGGATAGAAAGGGGGACTGAAGCTTTCTTT. Protein product: CASSWIERGTEAFF. This chain links TRBV5-1 with TRBJ1-1; maybe TRBD1 (6 bases). This CDR3 spans 14 amino acids. V was pared by 3 bases and J by 5 bases, with 14 bases between. Germline V lookup: CDR1 SGHRS, CDR2 YFSETQ.

The chain couples TRBV3-1 to TRBJ2-7; 9 nucleotides agree with TRBD1. CDR1 is LGHDT and CDR2 is YNNKEL in the germline V gene (reference sequence). Trimming took 1 base from V and 3 from J; bases not matched to a gene: 4. This CDR3 spans 15 amino acids. CDR3 sequence (DNA): TGTGCCAGCAGCCAAGGACAGGGGGGTTTCTACGAGCAGTACTTC. The encoded protein is CASSQGQGGFYEQYF.

The chain combines TRBV20-1 with TRBJ1-6, with unresolved D. The CDR3 covers 14 residues. V lost 0 bases and J 14 bases, leaving 17 bases between the germline ends. Germline V gene data show CDR1 as DFQATT and CDR2 as SNEGSKA (reference sequence). The CDR3 nucleotides read TGCAGTGCTAGAGATAACGGCCGAGGGAGAGCCCTCCACTTT. Its translation is CSARDNGRGRALHF.

This clonotype appeared a few times. The chain recombines TRBV25-1 with TRBJ1-2; D not resolved. This CDR3 spans 14 amino acids. V was pared by 1 base and J by 1 base, with 7 bases between. Germline V gene lookup returns CDR1 MGHDK and CDR2 SYGVNS. The chain's CDR3 is CASSELSVNYGYTF. The DNA for the CDR3 is TGTGCCAGCAGTGAATTGTCGGTTAACTATGGCTACACCTTC.

This clonotype was detected ten times or more. This sequence joins TRBV5-1 and TRBJ1-2; D remains unclear. The length of the CDR3 is 13 residues. The ends were cut back, 0 bases at V and 1 base at J, with 4 bases in the middle. Germline loops: CDR1 SGHRS, CDR2 YFSETQ. In DNA form, the CDR3 reads TGCGCCAGCAGCTTGGACAGTAACTATGGCTACACCTTC. Translation gives CASSLDSNYGYTF.

CDR3 protein: CASSPARGQNYGYTF. CDR3 DNA: TGTGCCAGCAGCCCAGCGCGTGGACAGAACTATGGCTACACCTTC. The chain employs TRBV7-6 and TRBJ1-2; a possible D gene is TRBD1 (6 bases). V lost 5 bases and J lost 2, with 15 bases in between. The CDR3 spans 15 residues. Germline loops: CDR1 SGHVS, CDR2 FNYEAQ.

This clonotype was counted ten times or more. This chain connects TRBV5-5 to TRBJ2-1; 8 nucleotides agree with TRBD2. The germline CDR1 and CDR2 sequences are SGHKS and YYEKEE (reference sequence). The junction had 7 bases not matched to a gene; V was cut back by 2 bases and J by 6 bases. This CDR3 is built from 15 residues. The CDR3: CASSFGAGVRNEQFF. The CDR3 coding sequence is TGTGCCAGCAGCTTTGGAGCGGGAGTTCGCAATGAGCAGTTCTTC.

The genes are TRBV5-5 and TRBJ2-2; D is unresolved. Trimming stripped 0 bases from V and 0 bases from J, with 6 bases between. The CDR3 length is 15 residues. Germline CDR1 and CDR2: SGHKS and YYEKEE (reference sequence). CDR3 in DNA: TGTGCCAGCAGCTTGGTTCTAGCGAACACCGGGGAGCTGTTTTTT. It specifies CASSLVLANTGELFF. The whole variable domain, filled in from reference TRBV5-5 and TRBJ2-2, reads DAGVTQSPTHLIKTRGQQVTLRCSPISGHKSVSWYQQVLGQGPQFIFQYYEKEERGRGNFPDRFSARQFPNYSSELNVNALLLGDSALYLCASSLVLANTGELFFGEGSRLTVL.

This clonotype was observed a few times. This chain links TRBV7-9 with TRBJ1-1; possible D gene TRBD1, 5 bases. Per the germline V gene, CDR1 is SEHNR and CDR2 is FQNEAQ (reference sequence). The germline V and J ends were trimmed by 1 base and 4 bases, with 10 bases remaining between them. The CDR3 covers 14 residues. CDR3 sequence (DNA): TGTGCCAGCAGCTTAGGCGGCAGGGTCACTGAAGCTTTCTTT. Amino acid sequence: CASSLGGRVTEAFF.

This clonotype was detected only once. The chain couples TRBV5-1 to TRBJ1-1; perhaps TRBD1 as D (5 bases). The CDR3 runs to 14 residues. Trimming removed 0 bases at V and 4 bases at J, with 10 bases between. The V gene's germline CDR1 is SGHRS and CDR2 YFSETQ. CDR3 in amino acids: CASSLDRLTTEAFF. The CDR3 nucleotides are TGCGCCAGCAGCTTGGACAGGCTGACCACTGAAGCTTTCTTT. Drawing the rest from reference TRBV5-1 and TRBJ1-1, the complete variable domain is KAGVTQTPRYLIKTRGQQVTLSCSPISGHRSVSWYQQTPGQGLQFLFEYFSETQRNKGNFPGRFSGRQFSNSRSEMNVSTLELGDSALYLCASSLDRLTTEAFFGQGTRLTVV.

The table lists this clonotype with a few counts. The V gene is TRBV10-3, the J gene TRBJ2-2; D unresolved. There are 12 residues in the CDR3. Germline V lookup: CDR1 ENHRY, CDR2 SYGVKD. Trimming took off 8 bases at V and 4 bases at J, with 8 bases between the two ends. CDR3 bases: TGTGCCATCTTTGGGTCCACCGGGGAGCTGTTTTTT. Translated: CAIFGSTGELFF.